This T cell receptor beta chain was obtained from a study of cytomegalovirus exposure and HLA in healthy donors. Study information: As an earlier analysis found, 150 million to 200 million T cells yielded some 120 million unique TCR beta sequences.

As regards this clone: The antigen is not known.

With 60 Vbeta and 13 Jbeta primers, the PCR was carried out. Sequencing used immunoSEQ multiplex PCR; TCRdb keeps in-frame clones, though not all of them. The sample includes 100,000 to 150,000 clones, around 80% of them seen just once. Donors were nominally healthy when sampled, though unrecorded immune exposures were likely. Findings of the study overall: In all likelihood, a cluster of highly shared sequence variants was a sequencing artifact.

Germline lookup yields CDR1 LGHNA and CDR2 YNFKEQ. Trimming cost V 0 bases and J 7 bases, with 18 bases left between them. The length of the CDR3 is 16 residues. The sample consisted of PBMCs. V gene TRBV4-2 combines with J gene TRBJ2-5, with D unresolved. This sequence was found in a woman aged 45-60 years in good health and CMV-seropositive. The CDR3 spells CASSQDIGDSGGTQYF. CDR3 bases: TGTGCCAGCAGCCAAGATATTGGCGACTCTGGCGGGACCCAGTACTTC.